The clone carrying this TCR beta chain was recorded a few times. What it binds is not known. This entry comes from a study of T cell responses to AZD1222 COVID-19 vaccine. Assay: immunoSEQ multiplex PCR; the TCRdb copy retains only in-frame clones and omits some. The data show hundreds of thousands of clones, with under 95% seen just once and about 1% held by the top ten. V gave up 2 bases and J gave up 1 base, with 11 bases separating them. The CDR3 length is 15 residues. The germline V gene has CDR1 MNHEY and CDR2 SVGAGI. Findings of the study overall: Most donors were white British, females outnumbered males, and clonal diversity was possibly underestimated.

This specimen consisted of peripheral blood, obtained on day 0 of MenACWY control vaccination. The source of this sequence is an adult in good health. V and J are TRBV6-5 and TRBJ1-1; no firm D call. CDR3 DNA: TGTGCCAGCAGTTACGGGCGGACGGGGAACACTGAAGCTTTCTTT. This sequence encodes CASSYGRTGNTEAFF.